This TCR beta chain stems from a study of T cell responses to AZD1222 COVID-19 vaccine. TCRdb's copy holds only in-frame clones and misses some; the assay was immunoSEQ multiplex PCR. This table holds roughly 140,000 clones, roughly 89% found once. Notes on the study in general: There were mostly white British donors and more females than males, and clonal diversity was possibly underestimated.

Trimming took 6 bases from V and 9 from J, leaving 21 bases between them. CDR3 length equals 15 residues. CDR1 and CDR2 (germline): MDHEN, SYDVKM. On this clone itself: The target antigen is unknown.

The chain has TRBV28 and TRBJ2-1; perhaps TRBD2 as D (5 bases). The source was peripheral blood, collected on day 0 of AZD1222 vaccination. The clonotype comes from an adult in good health. CDR3 in amino acids: CASRTLAGESSEQFF. The CDR3 DNA is TGTGCCAGCAGAACCCTGGCCGGGGAGAGTAGTGAGCAGTTCTTC.